The sequence of this TCR beta chain was determined in a study of radiation and T cells in renal cell carcinoma. Generated by immunoSEQ multiplex PCR, the TCRdb table keeps only in-frame clones and is missing some. The data contain 150,000 or so clones, 88% of them seen just once; the ten biggest clones take up about 12%. As for time point: baseline pretreatment blood. Treatment here: 15 Gy SBRT to primary tumor, nephrectomy 4 weeks later. With 6 bases clipped from V and 5 bases from J, the junction kept 8 bases outside the gene matches. The germline CDR1 and CDR2 sequences are MNHEY and SMNVEV (reference sequence). This CDR3 is built from 14 residues.

Specimen: blood, collected from a patient whose treatment included radiotherapy and nephrectomy. The chain has TRBV27 and TRBJ1-1; TRBD1 agrees at 8 bases. This TCR came from a woman between 45 and 60 years old with renal cell carcinoma. CDR3 nucleotide sequence: TGTGCCAGCAGCCTTACAGGGACAGGTACTGAAGCTTTCTTT. It translates to CASSLTGTGTEAFF.